The present TCR beta chain was sequenced within a study of control samples from healthy donors and cancer patients. The CDR3 is 12 residues long. Deletions cut 1 base from V and 6 bases from J, with 5 bases between. CDR1 is LGHDT and CDR2 is YNNKEL in the germline V gene (reference sequence). Clones were sequenced by immunoSEQ multiplex PCR, and TCRdb holds only the in-frame ones, with some missing. The table records 150,000 to 200,000 clones, approximately 86% of them present only once. This receptor was identified in a woman under 40 in good health. The rearrangement uses TRBV3-1 (or the pseudogene TRBV3-2) and TRBJ2-3; D gene unclear. The source material was blood. The CDR3 loop reads CASSQGADTQYF. For the CDR3, the DNA is TGTGCCAGCAGCCAAGGTGCGGATACGCAGTATTTT.